Below are 22 T cell receptor beta chains sequenced from a single sample in a study of T cells in narcolepsy. The table came from immunoSEQ multiplex PCR; TCRdb's copy has only in-frame clones and leaves some out. The sample lists several thousand clones, around two thirds occurring once. Sequencing used CD45RA- memory CD8+ T cells from PBMCs. The receptors stem from a human donor with narcolepsy.

The V gene is TRBV27, the J gene TRBJ2-7; TRBD1 aligns across 10 bases. V was clipped by 5 bases and J by 3 bases; unmatched bases: 7. This CDR3 has 15 residues. CDR1 is MNHEY and CDR2 is SMNVEV in the germline V gene (reference sequence). The CDR3 DNA reads as TGTGCCAGCAGTCCGATCCGGGACAGGGGCTACGAGCAGTACTTC. It encodes CASSPIRDRGYEQYF.

The chain uses TRBV6-5 and TRBJ1-6; D is perhaps TRBD1 (5 bases). This CDR3 spans 14 amino acids. CDR1 is MNHEY, CDR2 SVGAGI, per germline. V was trimmed by 4 bases and J by 10 bases, leaving 14 bases between them. The chain's CDR3 is CASSFPERDSPLHF. CDR3 DNA sequence: TGTGCCAGCAGTTTCCCGGAGAGGGACTCACCCCTCCACTTT.

This chain links TRBV30 with TRBJ2-3, with 7 bases aligning to TRBD1. V lost 1 base to trimming and J lost 2 bases; unmatched junction nucleotides: 3. Germline assignment: CDR1 GTSNPN and CDR2 SVGIG (reference sequence). This CDR3 has 14 amino acids. The CDR3 here is CAWSATGHTDTQYF. Here the CDR3 DNA reads TGTGCCTGGAGTGCGACAGGGCACACAGATACGCAGTATTTT.

This clone has more than one count but fewer than ten. This chain links TRBV4-3 with TRBJ1-1; tentatively, D is TRBD1 (5 bases). The CDR3 length is 14 residues. V was clipped by 1 base and J by 2 bases, with 8 bases between them. Germline V gene lookup returns CDR1 LGHNA and CDR2 YSLEER. In nucleotides, the CDR3 is TGCGCCAGCAGCCAAGTTGACAGAAACACTGAAGCTTTCTTT. Translated, it gives CASSQVDRNTEAFF.

This clone showed up just a few times. V is TRBV9 and J is TRBJ1-2, with a possible D match to TRBD1 (5 bases). Trimming pared 6 bases from V and 4 bases from J, leaving 19 bases between. CDR1 is SGDLS, CDR2 YYNGEE, per germline. The CDR3 spans 15 residues. The DNA for the CDR3 is TGTGCCAGCACCCTAAATAGTGGGGCCGCCTATGGCTACACCTTC. Translated: CASTLNSGAAYGYTF.

This chain links TRBV9 with TRBJ2-1, with D unclear. Germline lookup yields CDR1 SGDLS and CDR2 YYNGEE. The CDR3 consists of 15 residues. Deletions cut 0 bases from V and 10 bases from J, with 17 bases between. CDR3 amino acids: CASSVERTSPREQFF. The CDR3 DNA is TGTGCCAGCAGCGTAGAAAGAACTTCCCCACGGGAGCAGTTCTTC.

The genes are TRBV4-1 and TRBJ2-5; D is perhaps TRBD1 (7 bases). Per the germline V gene, CDR1 is MGHRA and CDR2 is YSYEKL. V lost 0 bases and J lost 4, with 21 bases in between. The CDR3 runs 18 residues. CDR3 residues: CASSQDIVRGVLRETQYF. The CDR3 DNA is TGCGCCAGCAGCCAAGATATCGTCAGGGGGGTATTGAGAGAGACCCAGTACTTC.

In its sample, this clone was seen a few times. This chain connects TRBV7-2 to TRBJ2-5, with D possibly matching TRBD1 (6 bases). Germline CDR1 and CDR2: SGHTA and FQGNSA. Between the trimmed V and J ends, which lost 1 base and 0 bases, there was a span of 12 bases. The length of the CDR3 is 16 residues. The CDR3 reads CASSLVGTRYQETQYF. In nucleotides, the CDR3 is TGTGCCAGCAGCTTAGTTGGGACACGTTACCAAGAGACCCAGTACTTC.

V usage is TRBV28 and J usage is TRBJ1-3, with D unresolved. CDR1 is MDHEN and CDR2 is SYDVKM in the germline V gene. The V and J ends lost 8 bases and 0 bases respectively, with 14 bases between them. This CDR3 contains 15 residues. CDR3 region: CASSVYRDSGNTIYF. The DNA of the CDR3 is TGTGCCAGCTCAGTTTACAGAGACTCTGGAAACACCATATATTTT.

This clone was detected a few times. The V call is TRBV11-2, the J call TRBJ1-2; no firm D call. V was pared by 5 bases and J by 8 bases, with 12 bases between. Per the germline V gene, CDR1 is SGHAT and CDR2 is FQNNGV. The CDR3 is 12 residues long. In DNA form, the CDR3 reads TGTGCCAGCAGCCTCCCCGGACGAGGCTACACCTTC. It is translated as CASSLPGRGYTF.

This chain uses TRBV7-9 with TRBJ2-7, with D unclear. V shed 5 bases and J shed 2 bases, with 13 bases lying between them. The germline gives CDR1 SEHNR, CDR2 FQNEAQ (reference sequence). The CDR3 length is 14 residues. This CDR3 is CASSERPRPYEQYF. CDR3 in DNA: TGTGCCAGCAGCGAGAGGCCGAGGCCCTACGAGCAGTACTTC.

The V and J genes are TRBV2 and TRBJ1-2; no clear D gene. Trimming cost V 7 bases and J 4 bases, with 13 bases left between them. Germline assignment: CDR1 SNHLY and CDR2 FYNNEI. The CDR3 contains 13 residues. The CDR3 DNA reads TGTGCCAGCATAGAACAGATGACCTATGGCTACACCTTC. Its translation is CASIEQMTYGYTF.

This sequence joins TRBV7-3 and TRBJ1-1, with D uncertain. Trimming removed 4 bases at V and 5 bases at J, with 8 bases between. This CDR3 region has 12 residues. Germline CDR1 is SGHTA and CDR2 is FQGTGA. The chain's CDR3 is CASSWSDTEAFF. CDR3 nucleotide sequence: TGTGCCAGCAGCTGGTCGGATACTGAAGCTTTCTTT.

This clone was counted a single time. The chain has TRBV19 and TRBJ2-3; 8 bases are a match to TRBD2. CDR1 LNHDA and CDR2 SQIVND come from the germline V gene (reference sequence). The CDR3 sequence is 15 residues long. Trimming took 6 bases from V and 2 from J; bases not matched to a gene: 7. CDR3 in DNA: TGTGCCAGTAGCGCCGGGGGGGCCCACACAGATACGCAGTATTTT. This encodes CASSAGGAHTDTQYF.

The chain couples TRBV11-2 to TRBJ1-2; D is ambiguous. The CDR3 contains 14 residues. Germline CDR1 is SGHAT and CDR2 is FQNNGV. V lost 6 bases and J lost 4, with 15 bases in between. The CDR3 loop is CASSNPGVLYGYTF. CDR3 nucleotide sequence: TGTGCCAGCAGTAACCCCGGGGTTCTCTATGGCTACACCTTC.

The rearrangement uses TRBV5-6 and TRBJ2-6; D gene ambiguous. Per germline, CDR1 SGHDT and CDR2 YYEEEE. Trimming stripped 4 bases from V and 1 base from J, with 9 bases between. CDR3 length equals 15 residues. CDR3 in DNA: TGTGCCAGCAGCCAGCCTTTTTCTGGGGCCAACGTCCTGACTTTC. Translated: CASSQPFSGANVLTF.

This clone was seen only once. This chain joins TRBV7-9 and TRBJ2-7; the match to TRBD1 covers 9 bases. The junction had 4 bases not matched to a gene; V was cut back by 6 bases and J by 7 bases. The CDR3 length is 12 residues. Looked up from germline, CDR1 is SEHNR and CDR2 is FQNEAQ (reference sequence). DNA for the CDR3: TGTGCCAGCAGACGACAGGGGGGAGAGCAGTACTTC. Translating it yields CASRRQGGEQYF.

The chain carries TRBV2 and TRBJ2-7, with D unclear. The CDR3 is 12 residues long. From germline, CDR1 is SNHLY and CDR2 FYNNEI. The germline V and J ends were trimmed by 4 bases and 2 bases, with 6 bases remaining between them. As DNA, the CDR3 is TGTGCCAGCAGTGGCCCCACCTACGAGCAGTACTTC. Amino acids: CASSGPTYEQYF.

The V call is TRBV4-2, the J call TRBJ2-3; D gene ambiguous. CDR1 and CDR2 from the germline V gene are LGHNA and YNFKEQ. CDR3 size: 14 residues. The V and J ends lost 1 base and 2 bases respectively, with 7 bases between them. CDR3 in amino acids: CASSQARNTDTQYF. The CDR3 DNA reads as TGTGCCAGCAGCCAAGCTAGGAACACAGATACGCAGTATTTT.

J is TRBJ2-7 and V is TRBV29-1, with a weak D call TRBD1 (6 bases). Looked up from germline, CDR1 is SQVTM and CDR2 is ANQGSEA. Trimming pared 5 bases from V and 5 bases from J, leaving 19 bases between. The CDR3 totals 14 residues. The CDR3 DNA reads as TGCAGCGTTACAGGGTTGGGGTTTGGGAACGAGCAGTACTTC. Translating gives CSVTGLGFGNEQYF.

The chain carries TRBV7-9 and TRBJ2-7; D unresolved. The CDR3 extends over 14 amino acids. With 2 bases removed from V and 3 bases from J, the gap between germline ends came to 11 bases. CDR1 SEHNR and CDR2 FQNEAQ come from the germline V gene (reference sequence). The CDR3 DNA sequence: TGTGCCAGCAGCTTAAGCGCACAGATCTACGAGCAGTACTTC. Its translation: CASSLSAQIYEQYF.

V and J are TRBV6-5 and TRBJ1-4, with D maybe TRBD1 (6 bases). The V end was cut by 6 bases, the J end by 7 bases, with 18 bases between. Germline V CDR1 and CDR2: MNHEY, SVGAGI. This CDR3 region has 15 residues. The CDR3 sequence: CASRLTDSFPEKLFF. In nucleotides, the CDR3 is TGTGCCAGCAGACTAACGGACAGCTTCCCTGAAAAACTGTTTTTT.